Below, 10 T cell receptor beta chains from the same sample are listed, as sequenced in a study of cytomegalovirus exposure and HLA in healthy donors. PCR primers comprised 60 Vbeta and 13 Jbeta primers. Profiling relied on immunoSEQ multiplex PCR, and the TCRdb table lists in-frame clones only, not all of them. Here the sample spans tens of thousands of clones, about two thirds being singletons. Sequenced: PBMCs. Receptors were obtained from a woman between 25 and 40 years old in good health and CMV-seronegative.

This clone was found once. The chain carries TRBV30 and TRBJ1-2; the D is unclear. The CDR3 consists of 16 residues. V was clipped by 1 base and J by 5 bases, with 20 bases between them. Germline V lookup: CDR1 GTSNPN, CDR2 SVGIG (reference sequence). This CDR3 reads CAWSDAGLGREYGYTF. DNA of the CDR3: TGTGCCTGGAGTGATGCGGGGTTAGGGCGGGAGTATGGCTACACCTTC.

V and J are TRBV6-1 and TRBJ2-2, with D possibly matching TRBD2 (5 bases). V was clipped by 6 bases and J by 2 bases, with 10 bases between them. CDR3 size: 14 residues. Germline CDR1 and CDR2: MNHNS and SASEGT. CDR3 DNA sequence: TGTGCCAGCAGCCGGGGATACAACACCGGGGAGCTGTTTTTT. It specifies CASSRGYNTGELFF.

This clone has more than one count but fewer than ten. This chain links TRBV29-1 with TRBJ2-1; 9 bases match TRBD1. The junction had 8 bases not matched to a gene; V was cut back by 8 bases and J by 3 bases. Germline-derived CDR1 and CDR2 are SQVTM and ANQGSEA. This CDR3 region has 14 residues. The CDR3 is CSILPGQGYNEQFF. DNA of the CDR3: TGCAGCATTTTGCCGGGACAGGGCTACAATGAGCAGTTCTTC.

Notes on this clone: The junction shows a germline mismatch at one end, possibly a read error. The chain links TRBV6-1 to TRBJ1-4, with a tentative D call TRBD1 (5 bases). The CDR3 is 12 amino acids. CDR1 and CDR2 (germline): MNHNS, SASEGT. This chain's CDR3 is CARREEDEKLFF. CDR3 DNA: TGTGCCCGCAGGGAGGAGGATGAAAAACTGTTTTTT.

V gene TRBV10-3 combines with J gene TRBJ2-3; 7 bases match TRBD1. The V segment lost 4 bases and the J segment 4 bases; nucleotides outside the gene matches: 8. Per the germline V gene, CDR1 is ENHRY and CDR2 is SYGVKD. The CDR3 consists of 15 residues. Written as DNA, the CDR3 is TGTGCCATCAGTGCCAGACAGGGTGGTCCAGATACGCAGTATTTT. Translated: CAISARQGGPDTQYF.

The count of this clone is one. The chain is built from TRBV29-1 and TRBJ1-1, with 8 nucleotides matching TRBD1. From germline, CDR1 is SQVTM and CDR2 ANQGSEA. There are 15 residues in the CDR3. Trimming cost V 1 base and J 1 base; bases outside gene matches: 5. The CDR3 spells CSVEGPTGANTEAFF. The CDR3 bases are TGCAGCGTTGAAGGCCCGACAGGGGCGAACACTGAAGCTTTCTTT.

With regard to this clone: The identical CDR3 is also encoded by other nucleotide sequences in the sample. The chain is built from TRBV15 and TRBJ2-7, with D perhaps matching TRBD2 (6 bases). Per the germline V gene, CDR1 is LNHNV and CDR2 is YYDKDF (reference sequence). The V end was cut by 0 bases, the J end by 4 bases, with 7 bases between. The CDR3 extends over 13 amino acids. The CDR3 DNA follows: TGTGCCACCAGCAGAGATGCGGGATACGAGCAGTACTTC. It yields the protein CATSRDAGYEQYF.

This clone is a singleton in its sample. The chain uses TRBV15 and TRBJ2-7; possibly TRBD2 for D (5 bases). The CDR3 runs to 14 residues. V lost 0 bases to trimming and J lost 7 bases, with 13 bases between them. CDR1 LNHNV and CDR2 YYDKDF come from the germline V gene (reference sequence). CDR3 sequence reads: CATSREQPSGEQYF. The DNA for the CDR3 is TGTGCCACCAGCAGAGAGCAGCCGTCGGGAGAGCAGTACTTC.

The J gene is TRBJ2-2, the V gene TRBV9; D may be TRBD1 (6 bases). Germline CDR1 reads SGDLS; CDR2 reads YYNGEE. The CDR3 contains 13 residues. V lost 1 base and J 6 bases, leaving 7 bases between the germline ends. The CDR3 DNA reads TGTGCCAGCAGCGTAACAGGGTCCGGGGAGCTGTTTTTT. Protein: CASSVTGSGELFF.

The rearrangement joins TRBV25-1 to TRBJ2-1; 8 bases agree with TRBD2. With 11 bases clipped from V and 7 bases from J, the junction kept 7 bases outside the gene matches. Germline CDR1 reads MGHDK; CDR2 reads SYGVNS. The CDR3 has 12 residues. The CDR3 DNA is TGTGCCGGCGGGACTAGAGGGAATGAGCAGTTCTTC. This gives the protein CAGGTRGNEQFF.